This TCR beta chain was identified in a study of blood T cell repertoires in COVID-19 (TCRdb year 2020). Background for the entire study: The collaborator samples originated in the United States, Italy and Spain and spanned the acute and convalescent phases of COVID-19. The material from the prospective study consisted of cDNA or gDNA derived from T cells, B-cell-depleted T cells, or PBMCs. The dataset comprised deeply sampled blood TCRbeta repertoires from subjects exposed to, actively infected with, or recovered from COVID-19. The repertoires were released in a freely available public database meant as a resource for research on the immune response to SARS-CoV-2. Samples were obtained from the ongoing ImmuneRACE study (first 160 participants) and from about 1,300 subjects provided by 6 global collaborators. Nearly every sample came with metadata listing a de-identified subject ID, COVID-19 status, age in years and sex. Where HLA class I and class II types were available, the types were taken from metadata supplied by the sample provider, not from assay-based typing.

Collaborating institutions collected whole blood in K2EDTA tubes following their own protocols. For TCRbeta analysis, collaborator samples were shipped as frozen whole blood, as isolated PBMCs, or as DNA extracted from either sample type. Cut back by 5 bases and 0 bases, the V and J ends lie 11 bases apart. CDR1 and CDR2, per the germline V gene, are SNHLY and FYNNEI. Measured from the cysteine to the phenylalanine, the CDR3 is 14 residues long. The kept DNA is CDR3 alone, 42 bases in frame from the first base. Points the paper makes about the study in general: Clinical and demographic metadata were provided uncurated, with the amount varying by source and participant.

Concerning this clone itself: Its antigen has not been determined. One base away there is no much larger clone; base qualities are not given.

TCRbeta CDR3 regions were amplified from genomic DNA by means of the immunoSEQ Assay, a bias-controlled multiplex PCR. The source study handled its data this way. The number of nucleated cells in each sample was estimated by amplification of reference gene primers within the assay. To quantify the absolute abundance of each unique TCRbeta CDR3 rearrangement, sequence reads were collapsed and filtered. For each sample, productive Simpson clonality was calculated by taking the square root of Simpson's diversity index across productive rearrangements. This immuneACCESS table, as held by TCRdb, lists in-frame sequences with V and J called but not all clones. Of the missing ones, under half trace to an unresolved V gene in checked studies; the others have no known cause. Clone size and V and J calls were adopted from that table, with D and trimming inferred from the DNA. This sample is represented by 130,000 or so clones; around 83% of them were singletons. The ten biggest clones cover roughly 3% of the sample.

The sequenced sample consisted of peripheral blood. The rearranged chain carries TRBV2 and TRBJ2-7, with the D gene too uncertain to name. The TCR comes from a woman aged 80 or over with acute or convalescent COVID-19. The nucleotides are TGTGCCAGCAGTTTGGGCAGCCTCTCCTACGAGCAGTACTTC. It is translated as CASSLGSLSYEQYF.